This record covers a single T cell receptor beta chain. Its matching antigen is unknown. Diagnosing involved the use of clinical symptoms, serum thyroxine and TRAb, thyroid ultrasound and orbital computed tomography. The data originate from a study of T cells in Graves' hyperthyroidism and ophthalmopathy. Study findings and constraints: Ophthalmopathy and stable hyperthyroidism were separated by a 13 V-J model.

This CDR3 contains 12 residues. Germline CDR1 DFQATT, CDR2 SNEGSKA (reference sequence). Using RNA transcripts as the source, TCR beta CDR3 regions were amplified. The primer set for the first-round RT-PCR of the TCR CDR3 was HTBI. TCRdb reanalysed the multiplex PCR reads using MiXCR and keeps one entry per CDR3 protein. The sample carries some 360,000 distinct CDR3 sequences, 11% to 15% recorded once. The chain joins TRBV20-1 to TRBJ2-5; 7 nucleotides match TRBD2. Sequenced input: blood. The sequence was obtained from a woman aged 55-75 years with Graves' hyperthyroidism. The CDR3 protein is CSPGTNQETQYF. DNA for the CDR3: TGCAGCCCCGGGACTAACCAAGAGACCCAGTACTTC.